Detailed here is one T cell receptor (beta chain). The sample's treatment: over 15 received Ad26.COV2.S at low or high dose, single or two shots; about 5 received placebo; per-sample allocation not given. Day 63 after the first vaccine or placebo injection was the time point for sampling. Ad26 vector vaccine expressed Wuhan-strain SARS-CoV-2 spike. These data originate in a study of Ad26.COV2.S vaccination and SARS-CoV-2 variants. Study overall: The authors gave Ad26.COV2.S intramuscularly, either once or twice 56 days apart.

The V gene end was trimmed by 2 bases and the J gene end by 0 bases; junction bases not matched to a gene: 3. The CDR3 covers 16 residues. Germline V gene data show CDR1 as MNHEY and CDR2 as SMNVEV (reference sequence). Here immunoSEQ multiplex PCR was the method, and the copy in TCRdb shows in-frame clones only, minus some. The sample has 440,000 or so clones, roughly 87% seen once. Here the sequenced sample was peripheral blood, taken in a trial of Ad26.COV2.S vaccine versus placebo. The chain combines TRBV27 with TRBJ1-4; TRBD1 matches at 7 bases. The sequence was obtained from a person aged 18-60 years who received the Ad26.COV2.S COVID-19 vaccine or a placebo. The CDR3: CASSLTGTATNEKLFF. The DNA for the CDR3 is TGTGCCAGCAGTTTAACCGGGACAGCAACTAATGAAAAACTGTTTTTT.